A single sample gave rise to the 27 T cell receptor beta chains below, sequenced in a study of monozygotic twins with inflammatory bowel disease. Reanalyzing the 5' RACE reads, TCRdb keeps one entry per CDR3 protein, without DNA. The repertoire table contains some 210,000 distinct CDR3 sequences. Sample: blood. The receptor set was obtained from a human donor with ulcerative colitis or Crohn's disease, or a healthy co-twin of an affected twin (not recorded which).

V and J are TRBV5-1 and TRBJ1-4. The germline CDR1 and CDR2 sequences are SGHRS and YFSETQ. The CDR3 has 16 residues. The CDR3 reads CASRTSLDSYNEKLFF.

The gene calls are TRBV5-1 and TRBJ2-5; the TRBD2 assignment by TCRdb is unverifiable without DNA. Germline lookup yields CDR1 SGHRS and CDR2 YFSETQ. CDR3 length equals 15 residues. The chain's CDR3 is CASSPVSGGLETQYF. Drawing the rest from reference TRBV5-1 and TRBJ2-5, the complete variable domain is KAGVTQTPRYLIKTRGQQVTLSCSPISGHRSVSWYQQTPGQGLQFLFEYFSETQRNKGNFPGRFSGRQFSNSRSEMNVSTLELGDSALYLCASSPVSGGLETQYFGPGTRLLVL.

This chain joins TRBV10-3 and TRBJ1-1; the TRBD1 assignment by TCRdb is unverifiable without DNA. This CDR3 has 16 amino acids. CDR1 ENHRY and CDR2 SYGVKD come from the germline V gene. Here the CDR3 reads CAISGGRGLGNTEAFF.

V and J are TRBV7-3 and TRBJ2-1; TCRdb designates TRBD2, a call that cannot be tested without DNA. This CDR3 is 15 amino acids long. The germline gives CDR1 SGHTA, CDR2 FQGTGA. CDR3 sequence: CASSLETGLYNEQFF. Full variable domain (remainder filled in from reference TRBV7-3 and TRBJ2-1): GAGVSQTPSNKVTEKGKYVELRCDPISGHTALYWYRQSLGQGPEFLIYFQGTGAADDSGLPNDRFFAVRPEGSVSTLKIQRTERGDSAVYLCASSLETGLYNEQFFGPGTRLTVL.

This sequence joins TRBV6-1 and TRBJ2-7; TCRdb names TRBD1, which stays unverified in the absence of DNA. The CDR3 sequence is 14 residues long. Looked up from germline, CDR1 is MNHNS and CDR2 is SASEGT. CDR3 sequence reads: CASSSPRGRSEQYF.

V gene TRBV7-6 combines with J gene TRBJ2-1; TCRdb's D call of TRBD1 is untestable without DNA. Per the germline V gene, CDR1 is SGHVS and CDR2 is FNYEAQ. The CDR3 covers 16 residues. CDR3 amino acids: CASSLRPGQGNNEQFF.

The chain carries TRBV18 and TRBJ1-2; TCRdb picks TRBD1, but there is no DNA to check that call. Looked up from germline, CDR1 is KGHSH and CDR2 is LQKENI. The CDR3 has 15 amino acids. The CDR3 sequence is CASSPGDGQGYGYTF.

V gene TRBV12-3 or TRBV12-4 combines with J gene TRBJ2-2. The CDR3 extends over 13 amino acids. CDR3 sequence reads: CASERANTGELFF.

V is TRBV24-1 and J is TRBJ2-1; the TRBD1 assignment by TCRdb is unverifiable without DNA. Germline V gene data show CDR1 as KGHDR and CDR2 as SFDVKD. The CDR3 consists of 14 residues. CDR3 region: CATRAGGNSDEQFF.

The chain links TRBV5-1 to TRBJ1-4; TCRdb calls TRBD1, which cannot be checked without DNA. CDR1 is SGHRS, CDR2 YFSETQ, per germline. The CDR3 is 14 residues long. CDR3 protein: CASSGQGVDEKLFF.

The gene calls are TRBV5-6 and TRBJ1-2; checking the TCRdb D call of TRBD1 is not possible without DNA. Germline CDR1 reads SGHDT; CDR2 reads YYEEEE. The CDR3 totals 20 residues. The CDR3 region is CASSSPFTRDRGPEEYGYTF.

CDR3 in amino acids: CASSQDDSYGYTF. This chain connects TRBV5-1 to TRBJ1-2; TCRdb gives TRBD1 as the D gene, but with no DNA this cannot be confirmed. CDR1 is SGHRS and CDR2 is YFSETQ in the germline V gene. The CDR3 loop spans 13 amino acids. Supplemented by reference TRBV5-1 and TRBJ1-2, the full variable domain reads KAGVTQTPRYLIKTRGQQVTLSCSPISGHRSVSWYQQTPGQGLQFLFEYFSETQRNKGNFPGRFSGRQFSNSRSEMNVSTLELGDSALYLCASSQDDSYGYTFGSGTRLTVV.

This chain links TRBV6-6 with TRBJ1-1; the TRBD1 assignment by TCRdb is unverifiable without DNA. CDR1 MNHNY and CDR2 SVGAGI come from the germline V gene (reference sequence). The CDR3 sequence is 13 residues long. The CDR3 is CASNTGGQGEAFF.

V gene TRBV6-2 or TRBV6-3 combines with J gene TRBJ1-5. There are 13 residues in the CDR3. Germline-derived CDR1 and CDR2 are MNHEY and SVGEGT. The CDR3 reads CASSPQESQPQHF.

This chain uses TRBV10-3 with TRBJ1-4; TCRdb designates TRBD1, a call that cannot be tested without DNA. Germline CDR1 reads ENHRY; CDR2 reads SYGVKD. CDR3 length equals 15 residues. This chain's CDR3 is CAISEGSRVAEKLFF.

The gene calls are TRBV12-3 or TRBV12-4 and TRBJ1-2. CDR3 length equals 13 residues. This chain's CDR3 is CASSLIFSYGYTF.

The rearrangement links TRBV5-5 to TRBJ1-4; TCRdb picks TRBD1, but there is no DNA to check that call. Germline loops: CDR1 SGHKS, CDR2 YYEKEE (reference sequence). The CDR3 is 15 residues long. CDR3 protein: CASSLWTANNEKLFF.

The chain links TRBV5-1 to TRBJ1-2. The CDR3 is made up of 14 amino acids. Per the germline V gene, CDR1 is SGHRS and CDR2 is YFSETQ. CDR3 in amino acids: CASNLDGGLYGYTF.

V gene TRBV20-1 combines with J gene TRBJ1-6. Germline CDR1 is DFQATT and CDR2 is SNEGSKA (reference sequence). This CDR3 has 16 amino acids. The chain's CDR3 is CSAFVNRDLYNSPLHF.

CDR3 residues: CASSHAGTGHNYGYTF. The genes are TRBV4-1 and TRBJ1-2; there is no DNA to check the TCRdb D call of TRBD1. The CDR3 extends over 16 amino acids. Germline V gene sequence: CDR1 MGHRA, CDR2 YSYEKL.

The chain recombines TRBV20-1 with TRBJ1-1; TCRdb returns TRBD1, unconfirmable since there is no DNA. Per the germline V gene, CDR1 is DFQATT and CDR2 is SNEGSKA (reference sequence). The CDR3 has 13 amino acids. The CDR3 here is CSADSGEWTEAFF.

The gene calls are TRBV5-1 and TRBJ1-1. Germline V CDR1 and CDR2: SGHRS, YFSETQ. There are 16 residues in the CDR3. Here the CDR3 reads CASSSGAGAANTEAFF.

V gene TRBV5-1 combines with J gene TRBJ1-1; the TCRdb D gene call, TRBD1, has no DNA to confirm it. The germline V gene encodes CDR1 SGHRS and CDR2 YFSETQ. The CDR3 totals 15 residues. CDR3 protein: CASSKMQGGNTEAFF.

The chain couples TRBV7-9 to TRBJ1-2. The CDR3 is 13 residues long. Looked up from germline, CDR1 is SEHNR and CDR2 is FQNEAQ (reference sequence). CDR3 sequence: CASSLGASKGYTF.

This chain uses TRBV3-1 with TRBJ2-1; lacking DNA, the TRBD1 call made by TCRdb goes unchecked. CDR3 length: 13 amino acids. Germline values: CDR1 LGHDT, CDR2 YNNKEL (reference sequence). CDR3 region: CASTHRGVDEQFF.

The V call is TRBV6-1, the J call TRBJ2-1. There are 15 residues in the CDR3. Germline V gene data show CDR1 as MNHNS and CDR2 as SASEGT. This CDR3 reads CASSNQGDPSNEQFF.

The chain uses TRBV11-2 and TRBJ2-3; as DNA is missing, the TRBD2 call by TCRdb cannot be tested. CDR3 length: 18 amino acids. CDR1 and CDR2 (germline): SGHAT, FQNNGV. The CDR3 loop reads CASSLVFSGITSTDTQYF.